The entry below gives a single T cell receptor beta chain sequence along with its context. Antigen unknown. Trimming at V came to 2 bases and at J to 0 bases, leaving 3 bases not matched to a gene. The CDR3 length is 16 residues. Germline CDR1 SGHDT, CDR2 YYEEEE. This record belongs to a study of PD-1 blockade in classical Hodgkin lymphoma. Study-wide background: A 3 mg/kg intravenous dose of nivolumab was received by patients every 2 weeks.

Here immunoSEQ multiplex PCR was the method, and the copy in TCRdb shows in-frame clones only, minus some. This sample carries roughly 32,000 clones, 90% to 95% of them seen once, and the ten largest clones take about 0.31%. Time point noted: cycle 4 day 1 (C4D1), after around six weeks of nivolumab. Every patient had relapsed following autologous stem cell transplantation, and cohorts differed in brentuximab vedotin exposure. Magnetic negative selection served to purify CD4+ T cells out of PBMCs that had been thawed. Notes on the study in general: Causes of the repertoire differences remain undefined, possibly disease activity or prior therapy. As was reported, newly diagnosed patients showed lower baseline TCR diversity than healthy donors did.

The chain employs TRBV5-6 and TRBJ1-3, with 9 bases identical to TRBD1. This specimen was CD4+ T cells from blood, taken before the fourth cycle of nivolumab. This TCR was sampled from a human donor with classical Hodgkin lymphoma. CDR3 DNA: TGTGCCAGCAGCTTACTGGGACAGGGCTCTGGAAACACCATATATTTT. Protein: CASSLLGQGSGNTIYF.